This entry features one T cell receptor beta chain sequence. Assay used: immunoSEQ multiplex PCR; TCRdb lists only in-frame clones, some missing. Of about 310,000 clones in the sample, 70% to 90% were seen once. The germline gives CDR1 SGHTA, CDR2 FQGNSA. The CDR3 consists of 15 residues. V was clipped by 7 bases and J by 2 bases; unmatched bases: 5. This record comes from a study of blood T cell repertoires in COVID-19. Sequenced sample: PBMCs or T cells enriched from blood (not recorded which). This TCR was recovered from a woman aged 35 to 49 who had recovered from COVID-19. The V call is TRBV7-2, the J call TRBJ1-1; TRBD1 matches 12 bases. CDR3 protein: CASKGQGADNTEAFF. The DNA for the CDR3 is TGTGCCAGCAAGGGACAGGGGGCTGACAACACTGAAGCTTTCTTT.